These 26 T cell receptor beta chains were all obtained from the same sample, sequenced in a study of cytomegalovirus exposure and HLA in healthy donors. PCR used 60 Vbeta primers and 13 Jbeta primers. Clones were read by immunoSEQ multiplex PCR, and TCRdb kept only the in-frame ones, dropping some. There are about 220,000 clones in the sample; around 80% occur only once, and 5% to 6.5% lies in the top ten. Sequencing was performed on PBMCs. The source is a middle-aged woman in good health and CMV-seropositive.

The chain employs TRBV15 and TRBJ2-1; 8 nucleotides align to TRBD2. Germline-derived CDR1 and CDR2 are LNHNV and YYDKDF (reference sequence). This CDR3 has 15 amino acids. V shed 3 bases and J 8 bases; nucleotides not matched to a gene: 9. The CDR3 is CATSRPGLEVHEQFF. The CDR3 DNA reads as TGTGCCACCAGCAGGCCGGGACTAGAGGTCCATGAGCAGTTCTTC.

J is TRBJ2-7 and V is TRBV7-8; a possible D gene is TRBD1 (7 bases). Germline V gene sequence: CDR1 SGHVS, CDR2 FQNEAQ. V lost 5 bases, J lost 9 bases, and 20 bases lay in between. This CDR3 is built from 14 residues. Written as DNA, the CDR3 is TGTGCCAGCAGCCCAGCCGCAGGGGGGAATGGGCAGTACTTC. Its protein product is CASSPAAGGNGQYF.

J is TRBJ2-7 and V is TRBV6-6; 9 bases match TRBD1. The ends lost 4 bases at V and 3 bases at J; junction bases unmatched: 7. The germline CDR1 and CDR2 sequences are MNHNY and SVGAGI (reference sequence). The CDR3 extends over 15 amino acids. The CDR3, as DNA: TGTGCCAGCAGTTCACCCCGGGACAGGGACTACGAGCAGTACTTC. Its translation is CASSSPRDRDYEQYF.

This rearrangement joins TRBV5-5 to TRBJ2-7; 8 bases agree with TRBD1. The CDR3 extends over 14 amino acids. The V segment lost 5 bases and the J segment 6 bases; nucleotides outside the gene matches: 10. Per the germline V gene, CDR1 is SGHKS and CDR2 is YYEKEE (reference sequence). The CDR3, as DNA: TGTGCCAGCAGAATTACGGGACAGGCTCCCGAGCAGTACTTC. As protein: CASRITGQAPEQYF.

This clone has more than one count but fewer than ten. CDR3 coding DNA: TGTGCCAGCAGTCCCCCGACAGGGGATCTCACTGAAGCTTTCTTT. Its protein product is CASSPPTGDLTEAFF. V is TRBV27 and J is TRBJ1-1; 8 bases fit TRBD1. The V gene's germline CDR1 is MNHEY and CDR2 SMNVEV (reference sequence). Trimming took 5 bases from V and 4 from J; bases not matched to a gene: 9. The CDR3 is 15 amino acids.

The chain uses TRBV14 and TRBJ1-1; D is unresolved. The CDR3 length is 14 residues. Germline V gene data show CDR1 as SGHDN and CDR2 as FVKESK. The V end lost 0 bases, the J end lost 1 base, and 6 bases lay between the germline ends. The CDR3 region is CASSQDGGNTEAFF. The DNA of the CDR3 is TGTGCCAGCAGCCAAGACGGCGGGAACACTGAAGCTTTCTTT.

The J gene is TRBJ1-1, the V gene TRBV6-5, with TRBD1 as a possible D gene (5 bases). V gave up 5 bases and J gave up 5 bases, with 15 bases separating them. The CDR3 runs to 14 residues. Per germline, CDR1 MNHEY and CDR2 SVGAGI. The CDR3 DNA is TGTGCCAGCAGTAGCCTGGGGGGAGCAACTGAAGCTTTCTTT. This sequence encodes CASSSLGGATEAFF.

The rearrangement joins TRBV2 to TRBJ2-3; no firm D call. This CDR3 contains 11 residues. Germline V gene sequence: CDR1 SNHLY, CDR2 FYNNEI. Between the trimmed V and J ends, which lost 11 bases and 4 bases, there was a span of 10 bases. In DNA form, the CDR3 reads TGTGCCGCCCCAGGCGCAGATACGCAGTATTTT. This codes for CAAPGADTQYF.

This clone was seen a single time. Its ends do not fully match the called genes, so a read error is possible. V usage is TRBV5-1 and J usage is TRBJ1-4, with TRBD1 matching 7 bases. The CDR3 has 14 amino acids. Germline V gives CDR1 SGHRS, CDR2 YFSETQ. For the CDR3, the DNA is TGCGCCAGCAGCTTGGGTAGCGATTGGGACAGCCAGATTTTT. This codes for CASSLGSDWDSQIF.

The V and J genes are TRBV10-3 and TRBJ2-3; a weak D match, TRBD1 (6 bases). In germline, CDR1 is ENHRY, CDR2 SYGVKD. The V end was cut by 2 bases, the J end by 0 bases, with 6 bases between. CDR3 size: 14 residues. The CDR3 region is CAISEGQSTDTQYF. The CDR3 DNA reads TGTGCCATCAGTGAGGGACAGAGCACAGATACGCAGTATTTT.

The genes are TRBV6-1 and TRBJ1-2, with TRBD1 matching over 9 bases. V trimming: 8 bases; J trimming: 4 bases; junction bases outside the gene matches: 11. The germline V gene has CDR1 MNHNS and CDR2 SASEGT. The CDR3 runs 15 residues. In nucleotides, the CDR3 is TGTGCCAGCCTTAGCTTTACAGGGGGCGGCTATGGCTACACCTTC. Amino acid sequence: CASLSFTGGGYGYTF.

This chain joins TRBV7-3 and TRBJ1-4; 11 bases map to TRBD1. Germline V gene data show CDR1 as SGHTA and CDR2 as FQGTGA. Trimming cost V 5 bases and J 3 bases; bases outside gene matches: 20. This CDR3 spans 21 amino acids. The CDR3 loop is CASSPFEVGQGAFKANEKLFF. The DNA for the CDR3 is TGTGCCAGCAGCCCTTTTGAAGTCGGACAGGGGGCGTTTAAGGCTAATGAAAAACTGTTTTTT.

V and J are TRBV9 and TRBJ1-4; D is uncertain. The germline V gene encodes CDR1 SGDLS and CDR2 YYNGEE. V was pared by 5 bases and J by 7 bases, with 18 bases between. The length of the CDR3 is 15 residues. The CDR3, as DNA: TGTGCCAGCAGTAAGCAGGACGAGCGGGGTGAAAAACTGTTTTTT. This codes for CASSKQDERGEKLFF.

The chain joins TRBV4-1 to TRBJ1-3, with 10 bases aligning to TRBD1. This CDR3 contains 18 residues. CDR1 is MGHRA, CDR2 YSYEKL, per germline. With V trimmed by 0 bases and J by 1 base, 6 bases remained unmatched. In DNA, the CDR3 is TGCGCCAGCAGCCAAGATCGGAGGGGACAGGGGTCTGGAAACACCATATATTTT. It is translated as CASSQDRRGQGSGNTIYF.

The chain's CDR3 is CASSPQGYGNTEAFF. In nucleotides, the CDR3 is TGTGCCAGCAGCCCACAGGGGTATGGGAACACTGAAGCTTTCTTT. J is TRBJ1-1 and V is TRBV7-2, with TRBD1 matching 7 bases. The length of the CDR3 is 15 residues. The J segment lost 1 base and the V segment lost 5 bases, leaving 7 bases of the junction unmatched. The germline V gene has CDR1 SGHTA and CDR2 FQGNSA.

In its sample, this clone was seen a few times. The gene calls are TRBV6-5 and TRBJ1-2; the D gene is possibly TRBD1 (6 bases). Trimming cost V 6 bases and J 4 bases, with 18 bases left between them. The CDR3 sequence is 15 residues long. CDR1 and CDR2 (germline): MNHEY, SVGAGI. The CDR3 coding sequence is TGTGCCAGCAGCCAAACAGGGTTAACTACCTATGGCTACACCTTC. This gives the protein CASSQTGLTTYGYTF.

The chain couples TRBV11-2 to TRBJ1-3; D possibly corresponds to TRBD1 (6 bases). The CDR3 length is 15 residues. Per the germline V gene, CDR1 is SGHAT and CDR2 is FQNNGV. V was trimmed by 5 bases and J by 4 bases, leaving 15 bases between them. The CDR3 bases are TGTGCCAGCAGCCGGGGGGCAGGGAAAGGAAACACCATATATTTT. It is translated as CASSRGAGKGNTIYF.

V usage is TRBV2 and J usage is TRBJ1-2, with D possibly matching TRBD1 (5 bases). The V and J ends lost 8 bases and 5 bases respectively, with 21 bases between them. The CDR3 consists of 15 residues. The germline CDR1 and CDR2 sequences are SNHLY and FYNNEI. The CDR3 is CASRQRDWGFYGYTF. CDR3 DNA sequence: TGTGCCAGCCGCCAGAGGGACTGGGGTTTTTATGGCTACACCTTC.

V and J are TRBV4-2 and TRBJ1-4; 8 nucleotides agree with TRBD1. Germline lookup yields CDR1 LGHNA and CDR2 YNFKEQ. The CDR3 spans 16 residues. V shed 5 bases, J shed 3 bases, and the junction held 8 bases outside the gene matches. The CDR3 is CASSADRGRSNEKLFF. The CDR3 nucleotides are TGTGCCAGCAGCGCTGACAGGGGCAGGTCTAATGAAAAACTGTTTTTT.

V and J are TRBV18 and TRBJ1-2; D call uncertain. Trimming left V 0 bases short and J 2 bases short, with 10 bases between. The CDR3 spans 15 residues. The germline V gene encodes CDR1 KGHSH and CDR2 LQKENI. The CDR3 reads CASSPPVTPNYGYTF. The CDR3 DNA sequence: TGTGCCAGCTCACCACCCGTCACTCCCAACTATGGCTACACCTTC.

The chain uses TRBV27 and TRBJ2-7; maybe TRBD1 (6 bases). The ends were cut back, 2 bases at V and 3 bases at J, with 20 bases in the middle. Germline-derived CDR1 and CDR2 are MNHEY and SMNVEV (reference sequence). The length of the CDR3 is 17 residues. The DNA for the CDR3 is TGTGCCAGCAGTTTAGGGACACTCACCCCTCGGCGCTACGAGCAGTACTTC. Translation gives CASSLGTLTPRRYEQYF.

The V call is TRBV7-7, the J call TRBJ2-5; the match to TRBD2 covers 7 bases. The germline V gene encodes CDR1 SSHAT and CDR2 FNYEAQ (reference sequence). CDR3 length: 15 amino acids. The V segment lost 2 bases and the J segment 5 bases; nucleotides outside the gene matches: 8. CDR3 in DNA: TGTGCCAGCAGCTTAAACGGGGGGAGCGGGGAGACCCAGTACTTC. Translated: CASSLNGGSGETQYF.

This clone was counted a single time. The chain recombines TRBV5-8 with TRBJ2-7, with TRBD1 identical over 7 bases. J was trimmed by 6 bases and V by 1 base; bases with no gene match: 10. Germline V gene data show CDR1 as SGHTS and CDR2 as YDEGEE. The CDR3 length is 15 residues. DNA for the CDR3: TGTGCCAGCAGCTTGTTCGGGACAGCGGTCGGCGAGCAGTACTTC. Encoded protein: CASSLFGTAVGEQYF.

The rearrangement joins TRBV29-1 to TRBJ2-6, with D maybe TRBD1 (6 bases). The germline gives CDR1 SQVTM, CDR2 ANQGSEA. This CDR3 comprises 11 residues. V was pared by 6 bases and J by 8 bases, with 8 bases between. As DNA, the CDR3 is TGCAGCGTGACAGGTCCCAACGTCCTGACTTTC. Its translation: CSVTGPNVLTF. The variable domain in full, completed from reference TRBV29-1 and TRBJ2-6, reads SAVISQKPSRDICQRGTSLTIQCQVDSQVTMMFWYRQQPGQSLTLIATANQGSEATYESGFVIDKFPISRPNLTFSTLTVSNMSPEDSSIYLCSVTGPNVLTFGAGSRLTVL.

The chain uses TRBV11-3 and TRBJ2-5, with D possibly matching TRBD2 (6 bases). The end of the DNA fits TRBJ2-7 better, so the J call may be wrong. This CDR3 spans 17 amino acids. Germline CDR1 and CDR2: SGHNT and YENEEA. The CDR3 DNA sequence: TGTGCCAGCAGCTTAGAGGCTCTGGTCGGGAGCTCCTACGAGCAGTACTTC. Encoded protein: CASSLEALVGSSYEQYF.

This rearrangement joins TRBV7-3 to TRBJ2-3; D might be TRBD1 (5 bases). V was shortened by 0 bases and J by 3 bases, with 10 bases between the two germline ends. The CDR3 is made up of 15 amino acids. Germline CDR1 is SGHTA and CDR2 is FQGTGA. The CDR3 coding sequence is TGTGCCAGCAGCTTAACAGGGGTAGGAACAGATACGCAGTATTTT. The encoded protein is CASSLTGVGTDTQYF.